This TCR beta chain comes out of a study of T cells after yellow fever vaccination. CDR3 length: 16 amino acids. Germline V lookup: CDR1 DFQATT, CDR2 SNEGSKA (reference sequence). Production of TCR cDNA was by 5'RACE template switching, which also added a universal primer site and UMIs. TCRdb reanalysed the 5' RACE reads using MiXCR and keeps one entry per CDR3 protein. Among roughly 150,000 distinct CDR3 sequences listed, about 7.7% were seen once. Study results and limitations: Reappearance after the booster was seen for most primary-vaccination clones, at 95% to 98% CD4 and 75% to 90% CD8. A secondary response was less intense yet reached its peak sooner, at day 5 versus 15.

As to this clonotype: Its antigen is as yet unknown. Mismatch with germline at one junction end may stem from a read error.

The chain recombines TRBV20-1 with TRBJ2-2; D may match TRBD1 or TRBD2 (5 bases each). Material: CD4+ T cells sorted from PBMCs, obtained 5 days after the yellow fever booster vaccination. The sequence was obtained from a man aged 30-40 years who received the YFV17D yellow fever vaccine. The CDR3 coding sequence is TGCTGTGCTAGAGATTATGGGGGAGAGGACACCGGGGAGCTGTTTTTT. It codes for CCARDYGGEDTGELFF.